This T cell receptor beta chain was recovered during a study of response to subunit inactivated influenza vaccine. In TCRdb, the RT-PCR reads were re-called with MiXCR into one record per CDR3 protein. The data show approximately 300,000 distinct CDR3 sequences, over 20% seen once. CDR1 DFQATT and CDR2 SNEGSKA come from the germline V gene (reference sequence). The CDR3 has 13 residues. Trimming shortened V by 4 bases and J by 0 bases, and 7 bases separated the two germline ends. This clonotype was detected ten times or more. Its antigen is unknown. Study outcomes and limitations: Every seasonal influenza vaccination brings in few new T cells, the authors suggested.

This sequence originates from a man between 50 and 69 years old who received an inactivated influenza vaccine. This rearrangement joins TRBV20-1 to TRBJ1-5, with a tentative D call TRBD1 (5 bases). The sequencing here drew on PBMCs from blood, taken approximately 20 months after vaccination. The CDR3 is CSATGASNQPQHF. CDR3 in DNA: TGCAGTGCTACCGGGGCTAGCAATCAGCCCCAGCATTTT.